Here is one T cell receptor beta chain with its context. As yet, its antigen is unknown. These data originate in a study of T cell responses to AZD1222 COVID-19 vaccine. Findings and limits, study-wide: CD4 TCRs linked to vaccination spanned spike, dominating at 160-218 and 743-854.

Clones were sequenced by immunoSEQ multiplex PCR, and TCRdb holds only the in-frame ones, with some missing. Counted here are 150,000 to 200,000 clones, approximately 90% occurring once; the ten biggest clones make up under 4%. The ends were cut back, 7 bases at V and 3 bases at J, with 9 bases in the middle. The CDR3 runs 12 residues. The rearrangement uses TRBV12-3 or TRBV12-4 and TRBJ1-2; maybe TRBD1 (6 bases). Source: peripheral blood, taken 28 days after the second AZD1222 dose. The clonotype was recovered from an adult who received the AZD1222 COVID-19 vaccine. CDR3 nucleotide sequence: TGTGCCAGCAAACAGGGCGACTATGGCTACACCTTC. Translating it yields CASKQGDYGYTF.